This TCR beta chain is drawn from a study of response to subunit inactivated influenza vaccine. General study results and limits: After each seasonal influenza vaccination, few new T cells are recruited, the authors suggested.

This CDR3 contains 17 residues. Trimming cost V 5 bases and J 0 bases, with 20 bases left between them. Germline CDR1 and CDR2: SNHLY and FYNNEI. A word on this clonotype: Its cognate antigen is unknown.

TCRdb passed the RT-PCR reads through MiXCR, listing each CDR3 protein once. Among about 190,000 distinct CDR3 sequences listed, around 15% were seen once. The input for sequencing was CD8+ T cells sorted from PBMCs, taken 5 to 6 days after vaccination. This receptor was taken from a man in his forties or fifties who received an inactivated influenza vaccine. The gene calls are TRBV2 and TRBJ2-7; perhaps D is TRBD1 or TRBD2 (5 bases each). The CDR3 loop reads CASSHVKGTPLSYEQYF. The CDR3 bases are TGTGCCAGCAGTCATGTAAAGGGGACCCCACTCTCCTACGAGCAGTACTTC.